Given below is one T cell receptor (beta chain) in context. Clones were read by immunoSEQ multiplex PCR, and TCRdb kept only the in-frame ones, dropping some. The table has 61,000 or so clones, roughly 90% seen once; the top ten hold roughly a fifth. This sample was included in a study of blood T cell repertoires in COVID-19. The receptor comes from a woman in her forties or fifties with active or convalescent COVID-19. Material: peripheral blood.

In nucleotides, the CDR3 is TGTGCCAGCAGTTCCCTAGTAGATGAGCAGTTCTTC. Its protein product is CASSSLVDEQFF. The chain has TRBV2 and TRBJ2-1; no definite D call. V gave up 5 bases and J gave up 8 bases, with 10 bases separating them. CDR1 SNHLY and CDR2 FYNNEI come from the germline V gene. CDR3 length equals 12 residues. The full variable domain, in which reference TRBV2 and TRBJ2-1 provide the parts outside the CDR3, is EPEVTQTPSHQVTQMGQEVILRCVPISNHLYFYWYRQILGQKVEFLVSFYNNEISEKSEIFDDQFSVERPDGSNFTLKIRSTKLEDSAMYFCASSSLVDEQFFGPGTRLTVL.